The present T cell receptor (beta chain) was sequenced within a study of radiotherapy plus CTLA-4 blockade in lung cancer. On the study more broadly: Across the patients, objective responses occurred in about 18%, and disease control in approximately 30%. Study results and caveats: Reports identified early blood T cell clone dynamics, with interferon-beta, as the best response predictor. After treatment with radiotherapy plus ipilimumab, TCR clones that came from the tumor expanded in blood.

Data came from immunoSEQ multiplex PCR; TCRdb stores just in-frame clones and leaves some out. The data show tens of thousands of clones, with 65% to 85% seen just once and about 2.9% held by the top ten. Trimming took off 0 bases at V and 7 bases at J, with 12 bases between the two ends. Germline V gives CDR1 SGDLS, CDR2 YYNGEE. There are 14 residues in the CDR3. Chemo-refractory metastatic non-small-cell lung cancer patients were treated with focal radiation plus CTLA-4 blockade with ipilimumab. About this clone itself: Its matching antigen is unknown.

The chain joins TRBV9 to TRBJ2-3, with unresolved D. The sample consisted of peripheral blood, taken from a patient treated with radiotherapy plus ipilimumab. This sequence originates from a human donor with non-small cell lung cancer who had a partial response to radiotherapy plus ipilimumab. DNA of the CDR3: TGTGCCAGCAGCGTAGTACCTGATCTAAATACGCAGTATTTT. It codes for CASSVVPDLNTQYF.